These 32 T cell receptor beta chains originate from one sample sequenced in a study of cytomegalovirus exposure and HLA in healthy donors listed by TCRdb under 2017. The library was produced with the immunoSEQ multiplex PCR assay. Imported from immuneACCESS, the table was reduced by TCRdb to in-frame sequences with V and J called. These copies leave out some clones; in studies compared against another copy, an unresolved V gene accounts for under half, and the cause of the remainder is not known. This sample gives about 100,000 clones in total; around 95% of them show up just once. Together, the top ten hold 0.67% of the sample. Sequencing was done on a sample of PBMCs. The receptor source for this set is a woman younger than 35 in good health and CMV-seronegative.

This chain joins TRBV5-1 and TRBJ1-1; possibly TRBD1 for D (6 bases). CDR3 length: 13 residues. V was pared by 4 bases and J by 1 base, with 8 bases between. The germline V gene encodes CDR1 SGHRS and CDR2 YFSETQ. The CDR3 spells CASSPGQNTEAFF. DNA for the CDR3: TGCGCCAGCAGCCCGGGACAGAACACTGAAGCTTTCTTT. Combining the CDR3 with reference TRBV5-1 and TRBJ1-1 gives the whole variable domain KAGVTQTPRYLIKTRGQQVTLSCSPISGHRSVSWYQQTPGQGLQFLFEYFSETQRNKGNFPGRFSGRQFSNSRSEMNVSTLELGDSALYLCASSPGQNTEAFFGQGTRLTVV.

The chain is built from TRBV14 and TRBJ1-2; D is uncertain. The CDR3 runs 12 residues. Germline CDR1 and CDR2: SGHDN and FVKESK. V gave up 0 bases and J gave up 9 bases, with 8 bases separating them. Here the CDR3 reads CASSQEEWSYTF. The CDR3 coding sequence is TGTGCCAGCAGCCAAGAGGAGTGGAGCTACACCTTC.

The rearrangement joins TRBV5-6 to TRBJ1-6; 8 nucleotides match TRBD1. V lost 0 bases and J lost 10; bases outside the gene matches: 6. CDR1 and CDR2 (germline): SGHDT, YYEEEE. This CDR3 has 15 amino acids. CDR3 coding DNA: TGTGCCAGCAGCTTGGCCAAGAACAGGGGGTCACCCCTCCACTTT. Translating gives CASSLAKNRGSPLHF. Looking up the rest from reference TRBV5-6 and TRBJ1-6 gives the full variable domain: DAGVTQSPTHLIKTRGQQVTLRCSPKSGHDTVSWYQQALGQGPQFIFQYYEEEERQRGNFPDRFSGHQFPNYSSELNVNALLLGDSALYLCASSLAKNRGSPLHFGNGTRLTVT.

This clone was picked up one time. The J gene is TRBJ2-5, the V gene TRBV7-2; 8 nucleotides line up with TRBD1. The germline V gene has CDR1 SGHTA and CDR2 FQGNSA. This CDR3 is built from 15 residues. The V segment lost 5 bases and the J segment 5 bases; nucleotides outside the gene matches: 10. The CDR3 nucleotides are TGTGCCAGCAGCCCTCCGGGACAGGTAGATGAGACCCAGTACTTC. As protein: CASSPPGQVDETQYF. The whole variable domain, remainder taken from reference TRBV7-2 and TRBJ2-5, is GAGVSQSPSNKVTEKGKDVELRCDPISGHTALYWYRQSLGQGLEFLIYFQGNSAPDKSGLPSDRFSAERTGGSVSTLTIQRTQQEDSAVYLCASSPPGQVDETQYFGPGTRLLVL.

The J gene is TRBJ2-7, the V gene TRBV29-1; D may be TRBD1 (5 bases). The CDR3 has 12 amino acids. Per the germline V gene, CDR1 is SQVTM and CDR2 is ANQGSEA. Between the trimmed V and J ends, which lost 6 bases and 3 bases, there was a span of 12 bases. CDR3 loop: CSVTGNLYEQYF. For the CDR3, the DNA is TGCAGCGTAACAGGCAACCTCTACGAGCAGTACTTC.

Only one count was recorded for this clone. This chain joins TRBV6-1 and TRBJ2-7, with D possibly TRBD1 on 6 matching bases. The germline V gene has CDR1 MNHNS and CDR2 SASEGT. The CDR3 contains 13 residues. V dropped 2 bases and J dropped 6 bases, with 11 bases sitting between them. CDR3 sequence: CASSELAGVEQYF. In DNA, the CDR3 is TGTGCCAGCAGTGAACTGGCAGGGGTCGAGCAGTACTTC.

The V and J genes are TRBV4-2 and TRBJ1-1, with D tentatively TRBD1 (6 bases). The CDR3 consists of 16 residues. Per the germline V gene, CDR1 is LGHNA and CDR2 is YNFKEQ. Trimming removed 0 bases at V and 0 bases at J, with 11 bases between. The CDR3 sequence: CASSQDWRTVNTEAFF. CDR3 in DNA: TGTGCCAGCAGCCAAGATTGGCGGACAGTGAACACTGAAGCTTTCTTT.

The V call is TRBV7-9, the J call TRBJ2-6, with 7 bases identical to TRBD1. CDR1 is SEHNR, CDR2 FQNEAQ, per germline (reference sequence). The CDR3 is 18 amino acids. J gave up 2 bases and V 4 bases, and 11 bases lay outside the gene matches. In nucleotides, the CDR3 is TGTGCCAGCAGCTCAAAACCGGGACAGCCTGCTGGGGCCAACGTCCTGACTTTC. It translates to CASSSKPGQPAGANVLTF.

V is TRBV30 and J is TRBJ2-1, with TRBD2 matching over 12 bases. The germline V gene encodes CDR1 GTSNPN and CDR2 SVGIG (reference sequence). This CDR3 has 14 residues. V gave up 5 bases and J gave up 8 bases; unmatched junction bases: 7. CDR3 sequence: CAWATSGGIDEQFF. CDR3 in DNA: TGTGCCTGGGCGACTAGCGGGGGTATCGATGAGCAGTTCTTC.

The chain carries TRBV28 and TRBJ1-6; D is uncertain. The CDR3 is 13 residues long. In germline, CDR1 is MDHEN, CDR2 SYDVKM. The V gene lost 7 bases and the J gene lost 4 bases, with 8 bases spanning the gap. CDR3 loop: CASISGYNSPLHF. In DNA, the CDR3 is TGTGCCAGCATCTCCGGGTATAATTCACCCCTCCACTTT.

V usage is TRBV5-4 and J usage is TRBJ2-1; D is unresolved. Trimming shortened V by 0 bases and J by 7 bases, and 5 bases separated the two germline ends. Germline-derived CDR1 and CDR2 are SGHNT and YYREEE (reference sequence). There are 12 residues in the CDR3. The CDR3 DNA sequence: TGTGCCAGCAGCTTGGCCGAGAATGAGCAGTTCTTC. Its protein is CASSLAENEQFF.

CDR3 protein: CASSLDLGTENYGYTF. The CDR3 region has the DNA TGTGCCAGCAGTTTGGATCTTGGGACAGAGAACTATGGCTACACCTTC. V and J are TRBV6-5 and TRBJ1-2, with TRBD1 matching over 7 bases. Per germline, CDR1 MNHEY and CDR2 SVGAGI. After removal of 4 bases from V and 2 bases from J, the junction contained 10 bases not matched to a gene. There are 16 residues in the CDR3.

The chain employs TRBV6-1 and TRBJ1-2; D is ambiguous. The length of the CDR3 is 11 residues. Per the germline V gene, CDR1 is MNHNS and CDR2 is SASEGT. V gave up 3 bases and J gave up 4 bases, with 3 bases separating them. CDR3 region: CASSEAYGYTF. As DNA, the CDR3 is TGTGCCAGCAGTGAGGCCTATGGCTACACCTTC.

This clone was seen a few times. This chain connects TRBV19 to TRBJ2-7; 7 nucleotides agree with TRBD2. Germline assignment: CDR1 LNHDA and CDR2 SQIVND (reference sequence). The trim removed 4 bases at V and 5 bases at J, leaving 5 bases unmatched. The CDR3 is 13 amino acids. The CDR3 spells CASSTGGGDEQYF. The CDR3 DNA follows: TGTGCCAGTAGTACGGGGGGAGGGGACGAGCAGTACTTC.

This chain links TRBV2 with TRBJ2-7; D unclear. Germline-derived CDR1 and CDR2 are SNHLY and FYNNEI. V lost 3 bases and J 3 bases, leaving 27 bases between the germline ends. This CDR3 has 19 amino acids. CDR3 DNA sequence: TGTGCCAGCAGTGATTTTGGTTGGCAGGCCTTCTCCCCCAACTACGAGCAGTACTTC. It specifies CASSDFGWQAFSPNYEQYF.

The chain links TRBV9 to TRBJ1-6; D unresolved. The CDR3 runs to 15 residues. CDR1 is SGDLS and CDR2 is YYNGEE in the germline V gene. The V gene lost 0 bases and the J gene lost 7 bases, with 11 bases spanning the gap. DNA for the CDR3: TGTGCCAGCAGCGTAGGGAGCATATTGAATTCACCCCTCCACTTT. Its translation: CASSVGSILNSPLHF. Based on the CDR3 plus reference TRBV9 and TRBJ1-6, the full variable domain is DSGVTQTPKHLITATGQRVTLRCSPRSGDLSVYWYQQSLDQGLQFLIQYYNGEERAKGNILERFSAQQFPDLHSELNLSSLELGDSALYFCASSVGSILNSPLHFGNGTRLTVT.

CDR3: CASRPTVSTDTQYF. The CDR3 nucleotides are TGTGCCAGCAGGCCGACAGTAAGCACAGATACGCAGTATTTT. This chain uses TRBV5-6 with TRBJ2-3; maybe TRBD1 (5 bases). Trimming took off 5 bases at V and 0 bases at J, with 10 bases between the two ends. CDR3 length equals 14 residues. CDR1 SGHDT and CDR2 YYEEEE come from the germline V gene. The variable domain in full, with the rest retrieved from reference TRBV5-6 and TRBJ2-3, is DAGVTQSPTHLIKTRGQQVTLRCSPKSGHDTVSWYQQALGQGPQFIFQYYEEEERQRGNFPDRFSGHQFPNYSSELNVNALLLGDSALYLCASRPTVSTDTQYFGPGTRLTVL.

The rearrangement links TRBV18 to TRBJ2-7; D is uncertain. Germline values: CDR1 KGHSH, CDR2 LQKENI. Trimming stripped 2 bases from V and 9 bases from J, with 14 bases between. The CDR3 contains 13 residues. The CDR3 loop is CASSPNLDTWQYF. The CDR3 nucleotides read TGTGCCAGCTCACCAAACCTCGACACTTGGCAGTACTTC.

The chain uses TRBV7-9 and TRBJ1-3; D is unresolved. The V end was cut by 2 bases, the J end by 0 bases, with 11 bases between. The length of the CDR3 is 16 residues. Per germline, CDR1 SEHNR and CDR2 FQNEAQ (reference sequence). As DNA, the CDR3 is TGTGCCAGCAGCTTAAACGACTACAGCTCTGGAAACACCATATATTTT. Its translation: CASSLNDYSSGNTIYF.

A single count supports this clone. The chain recombines TRBV10-2 with TRBJ2-2, with TRBD1 matching 9 bases. Trimming cost V 6 bases and J 4 bases; bases outside gene matches: 6. This CDR3 comprises 15 residues. The germline V gene has CDR1 WSHSY and CDR2 SAAADI. As DNA, the CDR3 is TGCGCCAGCAGAGGGACAGGGAGTACCACCGGGGAGCTGTTTTTT. Its protein product is CASRGTGSTTGELFF.

J is TRBJ2-1 and V is TRBV9; 10 bases fit TRBD1. Germline V gene data show CDR1 as SGDLS and CDR2 as YYNGEE. CDR3 length equals 18 residues. V was clipped by 0 bases and J by 6 bases; unmatched bases: 12. The CDR3 spells CASSVGQGARVTFNEQFF. The CDR3 nucleotides are TGTGCCAGCAGCGTAGGACAGGGGGCGAGGGTTACGTTCAATGAGCAGTTCTTC. The full variable domain, completed using reference TRBV9 and TRBJ2-1, is DSGVTQTPKHLITATGQRVTLRCSPRSGDLSVYWYQQSLDQGLQFLIQYYNGEERAKGNILERFSAQQFPDLHSELNLSSLELGDSALYFCASSVGQGARVTFNEQFFGPGTRLTVL.

The V call is TRBV7-2, the J call TRBJ2-1; tentatively, D is TRBD2 (7 bases). The CDR3 extends over 16 amino acids. CDR1 is SGHTA and CDR2 is FQGNSA in the germline V gene. The germline V and J ends were trimmed by 1 base and 3 bases, with 13 bases remaining between them. CDR3 region: CASSLEGGVRYNEQFF. CDR3 sequence (DNA): TGTGCCAGCAGCTTAGAGGGGGGGGTCCGCTACAATGAGCAGTTCTTC.

This sequence joins TRBV28 and TRBJ1-5; D is perhaps TRBD1 (5 bases). This CDR3 region has 17 residues. V was clipped by 5 bases and J by 2 bases, with 19 bases between them. CDR1 is MDHEN, CDR2 SYDVKM, per germline. The CDR3 sequence: CASSGTADIRRNQPQHF. The CDR3 DNA reads TGTGCCAGCAGTGGCACTGCGGACATAAGGCGCAATCAGCCCCAGCATTTT.

This clone has only one observation. The chain combines TRBV6-5 with TRBJ2-7; unclear D gene. The CDR3 is 12 amino acids. V was cut by 6 bases and J by 0 bases, with 6 bases left in between. Germline CDR1 MNHEY, CDR2 SVGAGI. The CDR3 is CASRSTSYEQYF. The CDR3 coding sequence is TGTGCCAGCAGGTCTACCTCCTACGAGCAGTACTTC.

CDR3 sequence: CASSYSCPNCDEQFF. The CDR3 nucleotides read TGTGCCAGCAGTTACTCGTGCCCCAACTGCGATGAGCAGTTCTTC. This chain connects TRBV6-6 to TRBJ2-1, with D uncertain. This CDR3 is built from 15 residues. V shed 0 bases and J shed 8 bases, with 14 bases lying between them. The V gene's germline CDR1 is MNHNY and CDR2 SVGAGI (reference sequence).

This chain uses TRBV2 with TRBJ2-5; TRBD2 matches 12 bases. CDR1 and CDR2 (germline): SNHLY, FYNNEI. The CDR3 has 15 amino acids. The ends lost 6 bases at V and 4 bases at J; junction bases unmatched: 6. The CDR3 here is CASSPPSGGVETQYF. CDR3 DNA: TGTGCCAGCAGCCCCCCTAGCGGGGGGGTAGAGACCCAGTACTTC.

The rearrangement links TRBV7-9 to TRBJ1-2; D is unclear. The CDR3 sequence is 16 residues long. Germline V CDR1 and CDR2: SEHNR, FQNEAQ (reference sequence). V gave up 4 bases and J gave up 8 bases, with 23 bases separating them. The CDR3 sequence: CASSYVASQDFEGYTF. The DNA for the CDR3 is TGTGCCAGCAGCTACGTTGCTTCTCAGGATTTTGAAGGCTACACCTTC.

V usage is TRBV7-2 and J usage is TRBJ1-1; D perhaps matches TRBD1 (5 bases). The V gene's germline CDR1 is SGHTA and CDR2 FQGNSA. This CDR3 has 17 amino acids. V gave up 4 bases and J gave up 5 bases, with 23 bases separating them. The CDR3 nucleotides are TGTGCCAGCAGCTCTTGGGGGGTAGGAATGGTGTTGACTGAAGCTTTCTTT. Its translation: CASSSWGVGMVLTEAFF.

The chain couples TRBV4-1 to TRBJ1-5; 8 bases are shared with TRBD1. The J segment lost 4 bases and the V segment lost 0 bases, leaving 8 bases of the junction unmatched. The CDR3 has 17 residues. The germline V gene has CDR1 MGHRA and CDR2 YSYEKL. The CDR3 bases are TGCGCCAGCAGCCAAGAGTGGAGACAGGGGCGGAATCAGCCCCAGCATTTT. This encodes CASSQEWRQGRNQPQHF.

This chain links TRBV5-1 with TRBJ1-1; no definite D call. V lost 0 bases and J 0 bases, leaving 3 bases between the germline ends. In germline, CDR1 is SGHRS, CDR2 YFSETQ. The CDR3 runs 13 residues. This CDR3 reads CASSLDMNTEAFF. Written as DNA, the CDR3 is TGCGCCAGCAGCTTGGACATGAACACTGAAGCTTTCTTT.

This chain links TRBV5-1 with TRBJ1-2; D might be TRBD1 (6 bases). CDR3 length: 13 amino acids. Trimming pared 4 bases from V and 4 bases from J, leaving 11 bases between. CDR1 SGHRS and CDR2 YFSETQ come from the germline V gene. DNA for the CDR3: TGCGCCAGCAGCAGGACAGAAACCTATGGCTACACCTTC. Translated, it gives CASSRTETYGYTF.

This clone was picked up a small number of times. The rearrangement joins TRBV7-9 to TRBJ2-5; 14 bases line up with TRBD2. The CDR3 length is 15 residues. From germline, CDR1 is SEHNR and CDR2 FQNEAQ (reference sequence). V lost 5 bases to trimming and J lost 5 bases; unmatched junction nucleotides: 4. The CDR3: CASSLGLAGAETQYF. CDR3 DNA: TGTGCCAGCAGCCTGGGACTAGCGGGGGCCGAGACCCAGTACTTC.